This TCR beta chain derives from a study of shared clonotypes between healthy human individuals. The method was immunoSEQ multiplex PCR; TCRdb's version includes in-frame clones alone and lacks a portion of them. The data contain roughly 500,000 clones, over 70% of them singletons. This sequence was found in a woman aged 40-49 years in good health. Some clones in this sample may be carry-over from other donors' samples. The specimen sequenced was PBMCs.

CDR3 sequence (DNA): TGTGCCAGTAGTACAGGGGGGGCTAGCAGACGTGAGCAGTTCTTC. It yields the protein CASSTGGASRREQFF. The chain has TRBV19 and TRBJ2-1, with D perhaps assigned TRBD1 or TRBD2 (7 bases each). Germline assignment: CDR1 LNHDA and CDR2 SQIVND (reference sequence). The CDR3 runs to 15 residues. The germline V and J ends were trimmed by 4 bases and 9 bases, with 19 bases remaining between them.